The TCR beta chain described here comes from a study of vaccination and CD4 T cells after COVID-19. Whole-study context: For post-vaccine samples, collection took place a median approximately 78 days after dose two, ranging from 14 to 241.

Broader study findings: Early timepoints after natural infection were not analyzed in these convalescent patients.

Concerning this clonotype: Its antigen is still unknown.

Cultured CD4+ T cell DNA was sequenced using the Oncomine TCR Beta short-read assay. TCRdb re-called the PCR reads with MiXCR, one entry per CDR3 protein. The sample holds some 14,000 distinct CDR3 sequences; roughly 34% are singletons and the top ten take approximately 40%. The germline V gene encodes CDR1 MNHNS and CDR2 SASEGT. This CDR3 has 15 amino acids. Trimming cost V 3 bases and J 3 bases, with 12 bases left between them. Documented treatment: roughly 10-day PBMC culture with coronavirus spike peptide pools or control peptides (ViraFEST assay). Dates of positive PCR ran from March to December 2020, before US Alpha, Beta and Delta variants.

This clonotype was sampled from a human donor with COVID-19. The sample consisted of cultured CD4+ T cells from blood. The chain couples TRBV6-1 to TRBJ1-5, with no clear D. CDR3 coding DNA: TGTGCCAGCAGTGAGGGAAGCCTGGACAATCAGCCCCAGCATTTT. It specifies CASSEGSLDNQPQHF.